This TCR beta chain emerged from a study of CD8+CD57+ T cells in acquired aplastic anemia. Genomic DNA was employed as the template in profiling TCR beta VDJ and CDR3. In TCRdb, the reads were re-called with MiXCR into one record per CDR3 protein. The table records under 200,000 distinct CDR3 sequences, approximately 40% of them present only once. J was trimmed by 3 bases and V by 4 bases; bases with no gene match: 8. Germline-derived CDR1 and CDR2 are SGHAT and FQDESV (reference sequence). This CDR3 contains 16 residues. The gene calls are TRBV11-1 and TRBJ1-1; 10 bases agree with TRBD1. The receptor's source is a human donor in good health. Sequencing input: sorted CD4+, CD8+, or CD8+CD57+ T cells (not recorded which) from PBMCs. This CDR3 is CASSSSTGQGDTEAFF. The CDR3 region has the DNA TGTGCCAGCAGCTCATCGACCGGACAGGGGGACACTGAAGCTTTCTTT. The complete variable domain, with remaining parts taken from reference TRBV11-1 and TRBJ1-1, reads EAEVAQSPRYKITEKSQAVAFWCDPISGHATLYWYRQILGQGPELLVQFQDESVVDDSQLPKDRFSAERLKGVDSTLKIQPAELGDSAMYLCASSSSTGQGDTEAFFGQGTRLTVV.